Listed below are T cell receptor beta chains from one sample, sequenced in a study of CD8 T cells in ankylosing spondylitis. TCRdb reanalysed the 5' RACE reads using MiXCR and keeps one entry per CDR3 protein. The sample consists of 200,000 to 250,000 distinct CDR3 sequences, around 24% of them appearing once. Sequenced input: blood, either unsorted or a sorted T cell fraction (not recorded which). The receptors here all came from a male donor with ankylosing spondylitis or in good health (not recorded which). The CDR3 runs from the conserved cysteine through the conserved F or W. The order of the fields is CDR3 length, V gene, D gene, J gene, clone size, CDR3 protein, CDR3 DNA. The D gene is left open where the match is weak. Not all rows give a size; the values are once, few, many and, for expanded clones, a class.

length: 12
V: TRBV20-1
D: TRBD1
J: TRBJ2-1
size: -
CDR3: CSAGSGGNEQFF
DNA: TGCAGTGCTGGGTCAGGGGGAAATGAGCAGTTCTTC

length: 11
V: TRBV10-3
D: -
J: TRBJ1-1
size: -
CDR3: CAISEYTEAFF
DNA: TGTGCCATCAGTGAGTATACTGAAGCTTTCTTT

length: 15
V: TRBV9
D: TRBD2
J: TRBJ2-1
size: many
CDR3: CASTPRTSGVNEQFF
DNA: TGTGCCAGCACCCCTCGGACTAGCGGGGTAAATGAGCAGTTCTTC

length: 15
V: TRBV7-2
D: TRBD1
J: TRBJ1-5
size: few
CDR3: CASSAATGGNQPQHF
DNA: TGTGCCAGCAGCGCCGCGACAGGGGGCAATCAGCCCCAGCATTTT

length: 12
V: TRBV20-1
D: -
J: TRBJ2-7
size: -
CDR3: CSASQGMSEQYF
DNA: TGCAGTGCTAGCCAGGGGATGAGCGAGCAGTACTTC

length: 16
V: TRBV20-1
D: TRBD2
J: TRBJ2-1
size: few
CDR3: CSASRTSGTSGNEQFF
DNA: TGCAGTGCTAGTCGTACTAGCGGGACCTCTGGCAATGAGCAGTTCTTC

length: 15
V: TRBV9
D: TRBD2
J: TRBJ2-7
size: many
CDR3: CASSVDPAGGAEQYF
DNA: TGTGCCAGCAGCGTAGATCCAGCGGGGGGGGCCGAGCAGTACTTC

length: 13
V: TRBV5-6
D: -
J: TRBJ1-1
size: many
CDR3: CASSPGAYSEAFF
DNA: TGTGCCAGCAGCCCCGGGGCCTACTCTGAAGCTTTCTTT

length: 13
V: TRBV7-6
D: -
J: TRBJ2-7
size: few
CDR3: CASSLLRGAVQYF
DNA: TGTGCCAGCAGCTTGTTAAGGGGCGCCGTGCAGTACTTC

length: 16
V: TRBV12-3/TRBV12-4
D: TRBD1
J: TRBJ2-7
size: many
CDR3: CASSQSDRGNPHEQYF
DNA: TGTGCCAGCAGTCAATCGGACAGGGGGAATCCACACGAGCAGTACTTC

length: 14
V: TRBV29-1
D: -
J: TRBJ1-2
size: -
CDR3: CSVESQANQLGYTF
DNA: TGCAGCGTTGAATCGCAGGCTAACCAGCTAGGCTACACCTTC

length: 21
V: TRBV7-2
D: TRBD1
J: TRBJ2-2
size: many
CDR3: CASSYSPDSMDRGSYPGELFF
DNA: TGTGCCAGCAGCTATAGCCCCGATTCGATGGACAGGGGGTCTTATCCCGGGGAGCTGTTTTTT

length: 14
V: TRBV27
D: TRBD1
J: TRBJ2-7
size: -
CDR3: CASSSLLTGGEQYF
DNA: TGTGCCAGCAGTTCCTTATTGACAGGGGGCGAGCAGTACTTC

length: 16
V: TRBV20-1
D: TRBD1
J: TRBJ2-5
size: many
CDR3: CSAERGTGGLQETQYF
DNA: TGCAGTGCTGAAAGGGGGACAGGGGGTTTACAAGAGACCCAGTACTTC

length: 17
V: TRBV6-1
D: -
J: TRBJ1-2
size: -
CDR3: CASSPPSGHTPNYGYTF
DNA: TGTGCCAGCAGTCCACCCTCGGGACATACCCCTAACTATGGCTACACCTTC

length: 13
V: TRBV29-1
D: -
J: TRBJ2-1
size: many
CDR3: CSVDSTGYNEQFF
DNA: TGCAGCGTTGATTCGACGGGCTACAATGAGCAGTTCTTC

length: 16
V: TRBV5-1
D: -
J: TRBJ2-3
size: -
CDR3: CASSQVGVPGADTQYF
DNA: TGCGCCAGCAGCCAGGTTGGGGTGCCGGGAGCAGATACGCAGTATTTT

length: 13
V: TRBV20-1
D: -
J: TRBJ2-7
size: -
CDR3: CSAPASSSYEQYF
DNA: TGCAGTGCCCCGGCAAGCAGCTCCTACGAGCAGTACTTC

length: 14
V: TRBV7-8
D: -
J: TRBJ2-7
size: once
CDR3: CASSLHRGTYEQYF
DNA: TGTGCCAGCAGCTTACATAGGGGGACCTACGAGCAGTACTTC

length: 14
V: TRBV6-1
D: -
J: TRBJ1-1
size: -
CDR3: CASSRDKSNTEAFF
DNA: TGTGCCAGCAGCCGCGACAAATCGAACACTGAAGCTTTCTTT

length: 16
V: TRBV14
D: TRBD2
J: TRBJ2-1
size: -
CDR3: CASSQVGGSSYNEQFF
DNA: TGTGCCAGCAGCCAAGTCGGCGGGAGCTCCTACAATGAGCAGTTCTTC

length: 13
V: TRBV6-5
D: -
J: TRBJ1-1
size: many
CDR3: CASSYGRGTEAFF
DNA: TGTGCCAGCAGTTACGGGAGGGGCACTGAAGCTTTCTTT

length: 15
V: TRBV18
D: TRBD2
J: TRBJ2-7
size: many
CDR3: CASSPSLAGVSEQYF
DNA: TGTGCCAGCTCACCAAGTCTAGCGGGAGTTTCCGAGCAGTACTTC